This record looks at one TCR beta chain sequence and its context. Its target is not known. This entry belongs to a study of cytomegalovirus exposure and HLA in healthy donors. Study-level findings and limits: Most TCR sequences proved rare, with some public TCRs found in many donors. Among TCR beta chains, those listed as cytomegalovirus-associated numbered around 180. Specific recognition of CMV antigens was confirmed in vitro for a few chains (all CMV-associated).

Separation from the approximately 670-subject first cohort characterized the approximately 130-subject validation cohort, to which the donors belonged. The germline V and J ends were trimmed by 5 bases and 3 bases, with 17 bases remaining between them. Germline CDR1 and CDR2: MGHRA and YSYEKL. This CDR3 contains 16 residues. TCRdb's copy holds only in-frame clones and misses some; the assay was immunoSEQ multiplex PCR. Of 100,000 to 150,000 clones in the sample, 75% to 90% were seen once. The chain uses TRBV4-1 and TRBJ1-5; no reliable D call. Material: PBMCs. The sequence was obtained from a woman between 18 and 29 years old in good health and CMV-seronegative. CDR3 protein: CASSASAGVHNQPQHF. CDR3 nucleotides: TGCGCCAGCAGCGCTAGCGCCGGGGTTCACAATCAGCCCCAGCATTTT.